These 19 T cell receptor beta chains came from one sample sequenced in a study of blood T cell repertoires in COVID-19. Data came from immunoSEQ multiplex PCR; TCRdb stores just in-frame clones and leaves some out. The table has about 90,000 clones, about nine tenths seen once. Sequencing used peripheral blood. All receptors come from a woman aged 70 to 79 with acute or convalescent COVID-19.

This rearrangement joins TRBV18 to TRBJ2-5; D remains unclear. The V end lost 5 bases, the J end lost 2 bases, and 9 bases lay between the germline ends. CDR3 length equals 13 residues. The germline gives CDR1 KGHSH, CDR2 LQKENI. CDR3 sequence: CASSYGPQETQYF. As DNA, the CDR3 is TGTGCCAGCTCATATGGGCCGCAAGAGACCCAGTACTTC.

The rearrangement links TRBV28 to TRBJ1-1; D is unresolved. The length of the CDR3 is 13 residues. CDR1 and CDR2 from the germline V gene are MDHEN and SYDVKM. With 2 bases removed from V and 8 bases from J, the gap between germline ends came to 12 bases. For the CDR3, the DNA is TGTGCCAGCAGTTTAAGACCTAGGAGGGAAGCTTTCTTT. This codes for CASSLRPRREAFF. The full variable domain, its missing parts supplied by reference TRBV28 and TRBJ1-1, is DVKVTQSSRYLVKRTGEKVFLECVQDMDHENMFWYRQDPGLGLRLIYFSYDVKMKEKGDIPEGYSVSREKKERFSLILESASTNQTSMYLCASSLRPRREAFFGQGTRLTVV.

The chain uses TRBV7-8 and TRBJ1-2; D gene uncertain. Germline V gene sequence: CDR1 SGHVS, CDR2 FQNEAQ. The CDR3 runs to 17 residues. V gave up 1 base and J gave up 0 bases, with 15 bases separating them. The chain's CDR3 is CASSLEGPRQPNYGYTF. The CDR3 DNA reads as TGTGCCAGCAGCTTAGAAGGCCCCCGACAACCTAACTATGGCTACACCTTC.

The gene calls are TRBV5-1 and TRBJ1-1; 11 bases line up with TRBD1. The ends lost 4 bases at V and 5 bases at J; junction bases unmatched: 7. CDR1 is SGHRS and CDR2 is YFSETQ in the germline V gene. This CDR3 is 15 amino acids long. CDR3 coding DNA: TGCGCCAGCAGCGGTGGGACAGGGGGTTTAACTGAAGCTTTCTTT. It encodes CASSGGTGGLTEAFF.

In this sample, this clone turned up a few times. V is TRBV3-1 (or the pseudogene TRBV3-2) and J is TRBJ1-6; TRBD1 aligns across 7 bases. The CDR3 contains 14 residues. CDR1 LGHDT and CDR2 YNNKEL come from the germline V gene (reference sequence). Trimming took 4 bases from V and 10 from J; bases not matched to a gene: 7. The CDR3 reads CASSRDREVSPLHF. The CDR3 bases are TGTGCCAGCAGCCGAGACAGGGAGGTGTCACCCCTCCACTTT.

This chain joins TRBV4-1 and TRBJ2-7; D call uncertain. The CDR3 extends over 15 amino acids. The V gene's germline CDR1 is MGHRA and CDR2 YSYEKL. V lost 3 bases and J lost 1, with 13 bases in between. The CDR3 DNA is TGCGCCAGCAGCCAGACGGGTATACGATCCTACGAGCAGTACTTC. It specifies CASSQTGIRSYEQYF.

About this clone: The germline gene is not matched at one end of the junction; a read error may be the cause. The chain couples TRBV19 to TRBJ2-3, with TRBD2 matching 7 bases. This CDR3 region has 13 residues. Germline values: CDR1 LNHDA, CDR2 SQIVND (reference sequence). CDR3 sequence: CASSTSATDTQYF. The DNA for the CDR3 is TGTGCCAGCAGTACTAGCGCCACAGATACGCAGTATTTT.

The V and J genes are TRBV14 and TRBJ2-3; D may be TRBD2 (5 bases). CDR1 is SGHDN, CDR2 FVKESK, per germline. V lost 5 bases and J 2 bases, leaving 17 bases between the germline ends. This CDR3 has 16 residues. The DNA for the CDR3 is TGTGCCAGCAGCGCCCGCCCGGGGTCATCCACAGATACGCAGTATTTT. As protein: CASSARPGSSTDTQYF.

CDR3: CASSSGGEKLFF. The CDR3 DNA follows: TGTGCCAGCAGTTCGGGGGGTGAAAAACTGTTTTTT. The chain links TRBV6-6 to TRBJ1-4; possible D gene TRBD1, 5 bases. Germline CDR1 reads MNHNY; CDR2 reads SVGAGI (reference sequence). The CDR3 consists of 12 residues. V lost 4 bases, J lost 7 bases, and 7 bases lay in between.

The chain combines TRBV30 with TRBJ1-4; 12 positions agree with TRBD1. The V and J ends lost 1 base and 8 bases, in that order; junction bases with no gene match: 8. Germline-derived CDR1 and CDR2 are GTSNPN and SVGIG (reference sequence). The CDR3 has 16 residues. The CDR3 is CAWSGRDRGLGEKLFF. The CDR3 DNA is TGTGCCTGGAGTGGGCGGGACAGGGGGCTCGGGGAAAAACTGTTTTTT.

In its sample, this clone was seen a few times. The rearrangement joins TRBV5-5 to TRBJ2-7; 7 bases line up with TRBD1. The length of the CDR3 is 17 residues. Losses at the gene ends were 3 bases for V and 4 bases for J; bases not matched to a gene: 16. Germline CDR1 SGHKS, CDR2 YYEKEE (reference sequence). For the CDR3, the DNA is TGTGCCAGCAGCTCTATGGGACACGTAGGGGGCGTATACGAGCAGTACGTC. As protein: CASSSMGHVGGVYEQYV.

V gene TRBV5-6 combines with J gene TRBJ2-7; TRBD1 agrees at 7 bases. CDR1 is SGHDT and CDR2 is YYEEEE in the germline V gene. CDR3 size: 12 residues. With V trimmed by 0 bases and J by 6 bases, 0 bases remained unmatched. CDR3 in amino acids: CASSLGQGEQYV. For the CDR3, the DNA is TGTGCCAGCAGCTTGGGACAGGGCGAGCAGTACGTC.

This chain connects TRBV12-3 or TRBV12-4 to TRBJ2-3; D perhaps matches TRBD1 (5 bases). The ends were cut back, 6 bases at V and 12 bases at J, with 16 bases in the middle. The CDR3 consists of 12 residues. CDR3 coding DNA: TGTGCCAGCAGACAGGACCGACCCCCTCAGTATTTT. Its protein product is CASRQDRPPQYF.

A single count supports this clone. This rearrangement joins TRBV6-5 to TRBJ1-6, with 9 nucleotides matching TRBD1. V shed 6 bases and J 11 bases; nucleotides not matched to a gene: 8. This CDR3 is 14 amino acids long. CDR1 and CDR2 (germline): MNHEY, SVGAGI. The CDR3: CASRSGTGTPPLHF. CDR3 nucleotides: TGTGCCAGCAGGTCCGGGACAGGGACGCCACCCCTCCACTTT.

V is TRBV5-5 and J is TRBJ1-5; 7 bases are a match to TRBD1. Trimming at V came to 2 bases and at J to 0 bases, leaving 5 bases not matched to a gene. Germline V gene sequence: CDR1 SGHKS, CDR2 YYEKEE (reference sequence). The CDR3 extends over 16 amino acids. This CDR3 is CASSFKTGNSNQPQHF. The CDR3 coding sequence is TGTGCCAGCAGCTTCAAGACAGGGAATAGCAATCAGCCCCAGCATTTT.

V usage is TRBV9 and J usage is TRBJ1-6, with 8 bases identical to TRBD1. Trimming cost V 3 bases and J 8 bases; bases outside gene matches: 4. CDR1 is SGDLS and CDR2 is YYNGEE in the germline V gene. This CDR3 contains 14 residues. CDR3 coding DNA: TGTGCCAGCAGCGCAGGACAGGGTTATTCACCCCTCCACTTT. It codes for CASSAGQGYSPLHF.

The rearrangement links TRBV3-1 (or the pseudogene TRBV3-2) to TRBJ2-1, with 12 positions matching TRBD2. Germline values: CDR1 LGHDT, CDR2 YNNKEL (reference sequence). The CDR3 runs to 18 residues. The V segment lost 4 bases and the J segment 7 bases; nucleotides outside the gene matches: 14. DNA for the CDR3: TGTGCCAGCAGCCTCCCAGGGGCTAGCGGGAGGGCTGTTAATGAGCAGTTCTTC. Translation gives CASSLPGASGRAVNEQFF.

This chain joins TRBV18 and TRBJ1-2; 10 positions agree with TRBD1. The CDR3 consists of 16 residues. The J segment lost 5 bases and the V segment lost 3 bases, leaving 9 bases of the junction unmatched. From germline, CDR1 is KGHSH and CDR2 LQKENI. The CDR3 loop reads CASSPTPTGGEYGYTF. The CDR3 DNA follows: TGTGCCAGCTCACCGACGCCGACAGGGGGCGAGTATGGCTACACCTTC. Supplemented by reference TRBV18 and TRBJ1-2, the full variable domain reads NAGVMQNPRHLVRRRGQEARLRCSPMKGHSHVYWYRQLPEEGLKFMVYLQKENIIDESGMPKERFSAEFPKEGPSILRIQQVVRGDSAAYFCASSPTPTGGEYGYTFGSGTRLTVV.

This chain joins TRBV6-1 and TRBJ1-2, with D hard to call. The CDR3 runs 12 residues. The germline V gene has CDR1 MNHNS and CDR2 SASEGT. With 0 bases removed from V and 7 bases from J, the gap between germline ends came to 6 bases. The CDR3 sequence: CASSEARVGYTF. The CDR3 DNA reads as TGTGCCAGCAGTGAAGCGCGGGTTGGCTACACCTTC.